This TCR beta chain was identified during a study of T cells in Graves' hyperthyroidism and ophthalmopathy. This clonotype was found many times. TCR beta CDR3 region amplification was performed from RNA transcripts. During a first-round RT-PCR of the TCR CDR3, the HTBI primer set was used. In TCRdb, the multiplex PCR reads were re-called with MiXCR into one record per CDR3 protein. In the table there are fewer than 350,000 distinct CDR3 sequences, about an eighth of which are singletons. The germline CDR1 and CDR2 sequences are MNHEY and SVGEGT. The CDR3 is 13 amino acids. Trimming cost V 8 bases and J 9 bases, with 14 bases left between them.

This clonotype was sampled from a woman in her 40s with Graves' hyperthyroidism. Sequenced sample: blood. This chain connects TRBV6-2 or TRBV6-3 to TRBJ1-6, with D perhaps matching TRBD1 (5 bases). The CDR3 is CASGRVKGSPLHF. Here the CDR3 DNA reads TGTGCCAGCGGCAGGGTTAAAGGTTCACCCCTCCACTTT.